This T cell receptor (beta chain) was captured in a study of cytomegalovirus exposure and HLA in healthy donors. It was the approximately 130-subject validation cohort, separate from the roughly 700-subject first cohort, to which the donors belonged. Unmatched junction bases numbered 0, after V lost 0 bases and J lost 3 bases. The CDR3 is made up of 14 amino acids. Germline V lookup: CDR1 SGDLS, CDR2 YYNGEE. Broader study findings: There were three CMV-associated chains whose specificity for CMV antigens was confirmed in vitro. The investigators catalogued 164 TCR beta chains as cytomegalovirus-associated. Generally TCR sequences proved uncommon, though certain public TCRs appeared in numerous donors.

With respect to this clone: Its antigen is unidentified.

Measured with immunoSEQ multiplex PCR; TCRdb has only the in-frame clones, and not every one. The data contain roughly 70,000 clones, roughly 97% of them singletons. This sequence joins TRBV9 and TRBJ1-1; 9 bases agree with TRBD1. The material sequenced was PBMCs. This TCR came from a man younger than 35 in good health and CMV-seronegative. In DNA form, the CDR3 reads TGTGCCAGCAGCGTAGGGACAGGGGACACTGAAGCTTTCTTT. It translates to CASSVGTGDTEAFF.